This T cell receptor beta chain was sequenced during a study of blood T cells in healthy people across ages. The CDR3 is 14 amino acids. CDR1 is DFQATT, CDR2 SNEGSKA, per germline (reference sequence). V gave up 3 bases and J gave up 4 bases; unmatched junction bases: 2. In this sample, this clonotype turned up a few times. PCR was performed a second time for roughly 7 to 12 cycles using a sample-barcoded 5' primer and a J-beta primer mix. TCRdb itself ran the 5' RACE reads through MiXCR, one entry per CDR3 protein. Of around 1.5 million distinct CDR3 sequences in the sample, about 31% are singletons; the top ten hold 11%.

What was sequenced was blood. This clonotype originated in a woman between 25 and 40 years old in good health. The gene calls are TRBV20-1 and TRBJ2-5, with 13 bases lining up with TRBD2. Here the CDR3 DNA reads TGCAGTGCTAGCACTAGCGGGGGGGCAGAGACCCAGTACTTC. Encoded protein: CSASTSGGAETQYF.